This T cell receptor (beta chain) was recorded in a study of identical twins. Study-wide points: Without tracking the same donors, conclusions rested on cross-sectional statistical analysis.

In regard to this clonotype: As yet, its antigen is unknown.

Via MiXCR, TCRdb re-called the 5' RACE reads, giving one row per CDR3 protein. The table records around 470,000 distinct CDR3 sequences, 14% of them present only once. This CDR3 has 14 residues. After removal of 5 bases from V and 2 bases from J, the junction contained 4 bases not matched to a gene. Germline values: CDR1 MDHEN, CDR2 SYDVKM. The same data also went into a second study, on yellow fever vaccine responses in identical twins.

Sequencing was done on a sample of CD4+ T cells sorted from blood. This chain connects TRBV28 to TRBJ2-5, with 8 bases aligning to TRBD2. The TCR sequence derives from a woman between 18 and 30 years old in good health. The CDR3: CASSAPSGQETQYF. CDR3 nucleotides: TGTGCCAGCAGTGCACCTAGCGGGCAAGAGACCCAGTACTTC.